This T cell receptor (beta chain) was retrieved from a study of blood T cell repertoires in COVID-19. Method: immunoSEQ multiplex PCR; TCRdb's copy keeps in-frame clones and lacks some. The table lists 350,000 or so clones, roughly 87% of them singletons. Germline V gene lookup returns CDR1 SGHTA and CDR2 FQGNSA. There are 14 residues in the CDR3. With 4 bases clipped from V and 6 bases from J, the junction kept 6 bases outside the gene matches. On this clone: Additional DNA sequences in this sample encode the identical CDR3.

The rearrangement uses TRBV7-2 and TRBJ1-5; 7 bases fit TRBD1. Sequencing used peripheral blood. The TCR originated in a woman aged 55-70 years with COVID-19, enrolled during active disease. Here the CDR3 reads CASSSDRVGQPQHF. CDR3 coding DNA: TGTGCCAGCAGCTCCGACAGGGTGGGTCAGCCCCAGCATTTT.